This TCR beta chain was identified in a study of technical replicates of blood from several donors. For this clone: An end of the junction does not agree with germline; a read error may underlie this.

TCRdb's table, derived via immunoSEQ multiplex PCR, lists solely in-frame clones and lacks some. Here the sample spans some 100,000 clones, 95% to 96% being singletons. Source material: T cells isolated from PBMCs. The receptor was isolated from a human donor in good health.

The CDR3 loop is CASRRGRTDTQYF. In DNA form, the CDR3 reads TGTGCCAGCAGGAGGGGGCGCACGGATACGCAGTATTTT. This chain uses TRBV6-5 with TRBJ2-3, with 7 bases lining up with TRBD1. Germline values: CDR1 MNHEY, CDR2 SVGAGI. The CDR3 spans 13 residues.